This TCR beta chain was recorded in a study of T cells in Graves' hyperthyroidism and ophthalmopathy. Study-level findings and limits: Clonotypes that were expanded in thyroid above 0.001 mostly appeared in blood too.

This clonotype occurred once. Its target is not known. RNA transcripts provided the source from which TCR beta CDR3 regions were amplified. HTBI primers were employed in a first-round RT-PCR of the TCR CDR3. Each CDR3 protein gets one entry after TCRdb re-called the multiplex PCR reads with MiXCR. The sample holds approximately 640,000 distinct CDR3 sequences, about 45% seen once. Germline assignment: CDR1 SGHAT and CDR2 FQNNGV. V lost 4 bases to trimming and J lost 8 bases, with 18 bases between them. The CDR3 has 15 residues. Those patients with uncontrolled infection, other autoimmune disease, pregnancy or lactation were excluded. Diagnoses rested on clinical symptoms, serum thyroxine and TRAb, thyroid ultrasound and orbital computed tomography.

Sequences were obtained from peripheral blood or thyroid tissue (not recorded which). The source is an adult man with Graves' disease, either hyperthyroidism or ophthalmopathy (not recorded which). The genes are TRBV11-2 and TRBJ1-3; weak D call: TRBD1 (5 bases). The CDR3 DNA sequence: TGTGCCAGCAGCTCTCCCCCAGGGACCAGCGACACCATATATTTT. Amino acids: CASSSPPGTSDTIYF.